This T cell receptor beta chain comes out of a study of prognosis after radiotherapy for stage I lung cancer. Study in general: Every patient with non-small cell lung cancer was judged medically inoperable. Radiotherapy was SBRT in 3 to 5 fractions with a biologically effective dose of at least 100 Gy. Patients received stereotactic body radiotherapy alone, with no concurrent therapy.

Amplicons of TCR beta CDR3 were generated from genomic DNA by two-round multiplex PCR. Every TRBV and TRBJ gene had its own specific primer in first-round PCR. TCRdb re-derived calls from the multiplex PCR reads in MiXCR, one entry per CDR3 protein. The sample includes tens of thousands of distinct CDR3 sequences, approximately 25% of them seen just once. About this clonotype itself: Its antigen is not known. A single base separates this from a much larger clone, so it may be a read error.

V trimming: 2 bases; J trimming: 3 bases; junction bases outside the gene matches: 10. Germline loops: CDR1 LGHDT, CDR2 YNNKEL (reference sequence). The CDR3 loop spans 17 amino acids. Study-wide results and caveats: Divergent TRBV and TRBJ gene usage has reportedly been observed between patients with and without metastases.

This TCR came from a donor over 45 with non-small cell lung cancer. The V gene is TRBV3-1, the J gene TRBJ2-3, with 8 bases lining up with TRBD2. The sequencing here drew on PBMCs, taken before or after stereotactic body radiation therapy (not recorded which). CDR3 DNA sequence: TGTGCCAGCAGCCAAATCACGCGGGGGGACCGTACAGATACGCAGTATTTT. This codes for CASSQITRGDRTDTQYF.